This T cell receptor (beta chain) came from a study of blood T cell repertoires in COVID-19. Original analysis: From reference gene primer amplification, estimates of nucleated cell counts were derived. Assay used: immunoSEQ multiplex PCR; TCRdb lists only in-frame clones, some missing. The V and J calls and clone size come from that table; D and trimming were worked out from the DNA. The sample shows 210,000 or so clones, 87% of them seen only once. The CDR3 extends over 15 amino acids. Germline CDR1 reads MNHEY; CDR2 reads SVGAGI. Trimming took off 0 bases at V and 0 bases at J, with 8 bases between the two ends.

The rearrangement joins TRBV6-5 to TRBJ1-2; D call uncertain. The sequence was collected from a woman in her late teens or twenties who had recovered from COVID-19. Specimen: peripheral blood. The CDR3 bases are TGTGCCAGCAGTTACTCGAACAGCCCTAACTATGGCTACACCTTC. As protein: CASSYSNSPNYGYTF.